These 8 T cell receptor beta chains originate from one sample sequenced in a study of cytomegalovirus exposure and HLA in healthy donors (dated by TCRdb to 2017 to 2019). Library preparation used the immunoSEQ multiplex PCR assay. For the multiplex PCR, a mixture combining 60 forward primers for TCR Vbeta segments and 13 reverse primers for TCR Jbeta segments was used. Here the immuneACCESS table is served through TCRdb, limited to in-frame sequences with V and J called. Missing clones are a known gap in these copies; in checked studies unresolved V genes cover under half, and the rest lacks a known reason. The sample yields about 140,000 clones; about 80% were counted once. The leading ten clones occupy 1% to 1.5% of the sample. Material for sequencing was PBMCs. These receptors were collected from a male donor in good health and CMV-seropositive.

The chain couples TRBV10-2 to TRBJ2-5; 7 bases line up with TRBD1. The ends lost 0 bases at V and 4 bases at J; junction bases unmatched: 5. This CDR3 spans 15 amino acids. Germline CDR1 reads WSHSY; CDR2 reads SAAADI. This CDR3 reads CASSESGAGGETQYF. The CDR3 DNA follows: TGCGCCAGCAGTGAGTCTGGGGCAGGGGGAGAGACCCAGTACTTC.

The V gene is TRBV7-8, the J gene TRBJ2-5, with 8 bases matching TRBD2. CDR3 length equals 17 residues. Trimming at V came to 5 bases and at J to 4 bases, leaving 15 bases not matched to a gene. The germline V gene encodes CDR1 SGHVS and CDR2 FQNEAQ. CDR3 DNA sequence: TGTGCCAGCAGCCCTAGGACTAGCCCTAGATCCGGAGAGACCCAGTACTTC. Protein product: CASSPRTSPRSGETQYF.

The genes are TRBV21-1 and TRBJ2-3; TRBD2 is taken as the D call from the table, unchecked against the DNA. TRBV21-1 is classified as a pseudogene. This CDR3 contains 18 residues. The CDR3 is CASSEGTSGKLSTDTQYF. In nucleotides, the CDR3 is TGTGCCAGCAGCGAGGGGACTAGCGGGAAGTTGAGCACAGATACGCAGTATTTT.

The chain is built from TRBV7-3 and TRBJ2-7, with 14 bases lining up with TRBD2. There are 15 residues in the CDR3. CDR1 and CDR2 from the germline V gene are SGHTA and FQGTGA. Germline trimming cut 4 bases from V and 3 bases from J; bases unmatched to any gene: 2. CDR3 DNA: TGTGCCAGCAGCTCGGGACTAGCGGGAGTCTACGAGCAGTACTTC. It codes for CASSSGLAGVYEQYF.

The chain has TRBV6-1 and TRBJ1-6; 9 bases are shared with TRBD1. The CDR3 has 14 residues. The V segment lost 6 bases and the J segment 5 bases; nucleotides outside the gene matches: 2. Germline CDR1 MNHNS, CDR2 SASEGT. The chain's CDR3 is CASRWTGDNSPLHF. The CDR3, as DNA: TGTGCCAGCAGATGGACAGGGGATAATTCACCCCTCCACTTT.

The gene calls are TRBV2 and TRBJ2-1; 7 nucleotides agree with TRBD2. Germline V gene data show CDR1 as SNHLY and CDR2 as FYNNEI. This CDR3 has 15 residues. J gave up 2 bases and V 4 bases, and 5 bases lay outside the gene matches. The CDR3: CASSVSAGAYNEQFF. The CDR3 nucleotides are TGTGCCAGCAGTGTATCTGCGGGGGCCTACAATGAGCAGTTCTTC.

The genes are TRBV7-6 and TRBJ2-7; the match to TRBD1 covers 9 bases. Germline V gene lookup returns CDR1 SGHVS and CDR2 FNYEAQ. V shed 1 base and J 5 bases; nucleotides not matched to a gene: 6. This CDR3 is 15 amino acids long. The CDR3 protein is CASSLVGQGIDEQYF. CDR3 nucleotides: TGTGCCAGCAGCTTAGTGGGACAGGGTATCGACGAGCAGTACTTC.

The V call is TRBV9, the J call TRBJ2-5; TRBD2 is a possible D gene (6 bases). The germline V gene encodes CDR1 SGDLS and CDR2 YYNGEE. Trimming took off 0 bases at V and 5 bases at J, with 14 bases between the two ends. The CDR3 is 15 residues long. The chain's CDR3 is CASSVAGEVAETQYF. The CDR3 DNA reads as TGTGCCAGCAGCGTAGCGGGGGAGGTGGCGGAGACCCAGTACTTC.